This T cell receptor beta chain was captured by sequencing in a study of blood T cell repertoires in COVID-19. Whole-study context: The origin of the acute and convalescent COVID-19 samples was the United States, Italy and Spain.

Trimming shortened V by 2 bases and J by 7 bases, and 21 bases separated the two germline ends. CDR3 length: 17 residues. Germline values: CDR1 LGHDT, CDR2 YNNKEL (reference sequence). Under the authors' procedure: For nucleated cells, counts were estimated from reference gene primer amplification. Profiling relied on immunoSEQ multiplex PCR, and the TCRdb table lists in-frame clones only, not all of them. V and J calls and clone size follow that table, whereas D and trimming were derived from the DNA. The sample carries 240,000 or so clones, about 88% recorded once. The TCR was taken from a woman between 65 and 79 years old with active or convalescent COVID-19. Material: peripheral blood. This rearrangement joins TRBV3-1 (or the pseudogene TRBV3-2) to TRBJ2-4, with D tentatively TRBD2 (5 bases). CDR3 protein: CASSQTPTFRADNIQYF. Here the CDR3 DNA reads TGTGCCAGCAGCCAAACCCCAACGTTCCGAGCGGATAACATTCAGTACTTC.